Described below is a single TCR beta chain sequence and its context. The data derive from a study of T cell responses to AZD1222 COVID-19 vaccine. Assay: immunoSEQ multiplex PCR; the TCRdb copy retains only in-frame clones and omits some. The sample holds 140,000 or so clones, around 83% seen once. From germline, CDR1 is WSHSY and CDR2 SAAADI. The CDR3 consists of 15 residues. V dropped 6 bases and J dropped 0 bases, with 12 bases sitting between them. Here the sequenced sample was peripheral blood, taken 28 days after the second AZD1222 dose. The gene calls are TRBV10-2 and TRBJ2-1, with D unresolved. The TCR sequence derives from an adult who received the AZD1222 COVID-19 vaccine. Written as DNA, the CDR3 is TGCGCCAGCAGGACGAAAAGGAGCTCCTACAATGAGCAGTTCTTC. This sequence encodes CASRTKRSSYNEQFF.